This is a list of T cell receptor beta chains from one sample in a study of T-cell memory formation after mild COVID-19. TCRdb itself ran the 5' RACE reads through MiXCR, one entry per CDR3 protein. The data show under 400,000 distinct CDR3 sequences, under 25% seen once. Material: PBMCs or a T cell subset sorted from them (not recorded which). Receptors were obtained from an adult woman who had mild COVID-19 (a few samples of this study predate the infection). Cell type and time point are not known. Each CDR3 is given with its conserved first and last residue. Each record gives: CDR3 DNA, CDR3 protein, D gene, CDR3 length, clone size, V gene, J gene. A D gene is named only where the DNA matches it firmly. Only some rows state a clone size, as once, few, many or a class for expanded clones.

cdr3_nt: TGTGCCAGCAGCGATCCAAAGCGGACTAGCGGGGATATCACAGATACGCAGTATTTT
cdr3_aa: CASSDPKRTSGDITDTQYF
d_call: TRBD2
cdr3_length: 19
clone_size: .
v_call: TRBV7-2
j_call: TRBJ2-3

cdr3_nt: TGTGCCAGCAGTTTCCCTACAGGGGTTACTGAAGCTTTCTTT
cdr3_aa: CASSFPTGVTEAFF
d_call: TRBD1
cdr3_length: 14
clone_size: few
v_call: TRBV6-2/TRBV6-3
j_call: TRBJ1-1

cdr3_nt: TGTGCCAGCAAAACAGGACAGGCCTCCTACGAGCAGTACTTC
cdr3_aa: CASKTGQASYEQYF
d_call: TRBD1
cdr3_length: 14
clone_size: .
v_call: TRBV7-2
j_call: TRBJ2-7

cdr3_nt: TGTGCCAGCAGTTTAAGTGCGGGGTTAGGGACCCAGTACTTC
cdr3_aa: CASSLSAGLGTQYF
d_call: .
cdr3_length: 14
clone_size: .
v_call: TRBV12-3/TRBV12-4
j_call: TRBJ2-5

cdr3_nt: TGTGCCAGCAGCGTAGCGGGAGAACGATACAATGAGCAGTTCTTC
cdr3_aa: CASSVAGERYNEQFF
d_call: .
cdr3_length: 15
clone_size: .
v_call: TRBV9
j_call: TRBJ2-1

cdr3_nt: TGCGCCAGCAGCCTTGGACAGCCAGAGAGATACGAGCAGTACTTC
cdr3_aa: CASSLGQPERYEQYF
d_call: .
cdr3_length: 15
clone_size: few
v_call: TRBV5-1
j_call: TRBJ2-7

cdr3_nt: TGTGCCAGCAGCCTCGACAGGGGGGGAAATCAGCCCCAGCATTTT
cdr3_aa: CASSLDRGGNQPQHF
d_call: TRBD1
cdr3_length: 15
clone_size: .
v_call: TRBV11-2
j_call: TRBJ1-5

cdr3_nt: TGCAGTGCTTTTCGACAGTCCCGGAACACTGAAGCTTTCTTT
cdr3_aa: CSAFRQSRNTEAFF
d_call: .
cdr3_length: 14
clone_size: few
v_call: TRBV20-1
j_call: TRBJ1-1

cdr3_nt: TGTGCCAGCAGCCCCGGGGTGGGCCAGAACGAGCAGTACTTC
cdr3_aa: CASSPGVGQNEQYF
d_call: .
cdr3_length: 14
clone_size: few
v_call: TRBV12-3/TRBV12-4
j_call: TRBJ2-7

cdr3_nt: TGTGCCAGCAGCCAACCCCACGTTTATAGCAATCAGCCCCAGCATTTT
cdr3_aa: CASSQPHVYSNQPQHF
d_call: .
cdr3_length: 16
clone_size: few
v_call: TRBV7-3
j_call: TRBJ1-5

cdr3_nt: TGTGCCTGGAGTGTACTCCCAGAGAACACTGAAGCTTTCTTT
cdr3_aa: CAWSVLPENTEAFF
d_call: .
cdr3_length: 14
clone_size: few
v_call: TRBV30
j_call: TRBJ1-1

cdr3_nt: TGTGCCAGCAGTTACTCGATGTCTGGGACAGGAAAAGAGACCCAGTACTTC
cdr3_aa: CASSYSMSGTGKETQYF
d_call: TRBD1
cdr3_length: 17
clone_size: few
v_call: TRBV6-6
j_call: TRBJ2-5

cdr3_nt: TGTGCCAGCAGCCAGTGGCGTGGGACTGAAGCTTTCTTT
cdr3_aa: CASSQWRGTEAFF
d_call: .
cdr3_length: 13
clone_size: .
v_call: TRBV3-1
j_call: TRBJ1-1

cdr3_nt: TGTGCCAGCAGCATAGAGGGGGCAGGGGAAAGGACTGAAGCTTTCTTT
cdr3_aa: CASSIEGAGERTEAFF
d_call: TRBD1
cdr3_length: 16
clone_size: few
v_call: TRBV6-5
j_call: TRBJ1-1

cdr3_nt: TGCAGTGCTAGAGACACTGTCGCTAGCACAGATACGCAGTATTTT
cdr3_aa: CSARDTVASTDTQYF
d_call: .
cdr3_length: 15
clone_size: many
v_call: TRBV20-1
j_call: TRBJ2-3

cdr3_nt: TGTGCCAGCAGCTTCTCCATCTCGTCCAATTCACCCCTCCACTTT
cdr3_aa: CASSFSISSNSPLHF
d_call: .
cdr3_length: 15
clone_size: .
v_call: TRBV7-9
j_call: TRBJ1-6

cdr3_nt: TGCGCCAGCAGCTTGGTCGGACAGGGGACAGATACGCAGTATTTT
cdr3_aa: CASSLVGQGTDTQYF
d_call: TRBD1
cdr3_length: 15
clone_size: few
v_call: TRBV5-1
j_call: TRBJ2-3

cdr3_nt: TGTGCCAGCAGCCACGACAGGGGAAGGACTGCTGAAGCTTTCTTT
cdr3_aa: CASSHDRGRTAEAFF
d_call: TRBD1
cdr3_length: 15
clone_size: few
v_call: TRBV7-8
j_call: TRBJ1-1

cdr3_nt: TGCGCCAGCAGTTCAACAGGGCTTGAAGCTTTCTTT
cdr3_aa: CASSSTGLEAFF
d_call: .
cdr3_length: 12
clone_size: few
v_call: TRBV4-1
j_call: TRBJ1-1

cdr3_nt: TGTGCCAGCAGCTTTTTCGGCTCAGATACGCAGTATTTT
cdr3_aa: CASSFFGSDTQYF
d_call: .
cdr3_length: 13
clone_size: .
v_call: TRBV5-4
j_call: TRBJ2-3

cdr3_nt: TGTGCCAGCTCACCGATCTCTTACAATGAGCAGTTCTTC
cdr3_aa: CASSPISYNEQFF
d_call: .
cdr3_length: 13
clone_size: .
v_call: TRBV18
j_call: TRBJ2-1

cdr3_nt: TGTGCCTGGAGCACCAAAGGGTCCCTGGGGACTGAAGCTTTCTTT
cdr3_aa: CAWSTKGSLGTEAFF
d_call: .
cdr3_length: 15
clone_size: .
v_call: TRBV30
j_call: TRBJ1-1